This T cell receptor beta chain was captured in a study of Graves' ophthalmopathy and Graves' hyperthyroidism. Findings and limits, study-wide: A roughly 84% specificity and 87.88% sensitivity were achieved by a 13-signature model that separated ophthalmopathy from stable hyperthyroidism.

Hyperthyroidism in these 18- to 65-year-old patients was newly diagnosed, lasting under 2 months. Germline CDR1 and CDR2: MNHEY and SVGEGT. V was cut by 7 bases and J by 3 bases, with 18 bases left in between. This CDR3 contains 15 residues. As regards this clonotype: Its specificity is not known.

RNA transcripts served as template for amplifying TCR beta CDR3 sequences. RT-PCR with HTBI primers came first, then second-round multiplex PCR. From the multiplex PCR reads, TCRdb called clonotypes with MiXCR, one entry per CDR3 protein. The sample consists of hundreds of thousands of distinct CDR3 sequences, 22% of them appearing once. Material for sequencing was peripheral blood. The sequence came from a young woman with stable Graves' hyperthyroidism. Some clones in this sample may be carry-over from other donors' samples. The chain carries TRBV6-2 or TRBV6-3 and TRBJ1-1; the D gene is possibly TRBD1 (5 bases). The CDR3 DNA sequence: TGTGCCAGCACCACACCCGGACGGGGCCACACTGAAGCTTTCTTT. Encoded protein: CASTTPGRGHTEAFF.